The 16 T cell receptor beta chains in this list originate from one sample, sequenced in a study of OX40 agonist ivuxolimab in advanced cancers. Produced via immunoSEQ multiplex PCR; TCRdb's table is partial and in-frame only. The sample contains about 82,000 clones, more than 75% of which appear only once. The specimen comprised CD4+ or CD8+ T cells sorted from blood, sampled in a trial of the OX40 agonist ivuxolimab. The receptors come from an adult with an advanced solid tumor such as melanoma, head and neck, liver or kidney cancer.

This chain connects TRBV18 to TRBJ1-2; 7 bases are shared with TRBD1. The CDR3 is 14 residues long. Trimming removed 2 bases from V and 4 bases from J; junction bases left unmatched: 4. CDR1 is KGHSH and CDR2 is LQKENI in the germline V gene. This CDR3 is CASSPDREVYGYTF. CDR3 DNA: TGTGCCAGCTCACCAGACAGGGAGGTCTATGGCTACACCTTC. The variable domain in full, with the rest retrieved from reference TRBV18 and TRBJ1-2, is NAGVMQNPRHLVRRRGQEARLRCSPMKGHSHVYWYRQLPEEGLKFMVYLQKENIIDESGMPKERFSAEFPKEGPSILRIQQVVRGDSAAYFCASSPDREVYGYTFGSGTRLTVV.

This chain uses TRBV5-1 with TRBJ2-1; no definite D call. In germline, CDR1 is SGHRS, CDR2 YFSETQ. This CDR3 is 13 amino acids long. Between the trimmed V and J ends, which lost 0 bases and 6 bases, there was a span of 7 bases. CDR3 nucleotide sequence: TGCGCCAGCAGCTTGGAGGGTGGCAATGAGCAGTTCTTC. Residues: CASSLEGGNEQFF.

The V call is TRBV7-2, the J call TRBJ2-2; 7 nucleotides match TRBD2. This CDR3 has 17 amino acids. CDR1 and CDR2 from the germline V gene are SGHTA and FQGNSA. After removal of 8 bases from V and 0 bases from J, the junction contained 12 bases not matched to a gene. CDR3 nucleotides: TGTGCCAGCCCCCAAATTTTCAGCGGGGCGAACACCGGGGAGCTGTTTTTT. Its translation: CASPQIFSGANTGELFF.

The rearrangement uses TRBV6-1 and TRBJ1-2; D ambiguous. With 10 bases removed from V and 7 bases from J, the gap between germline ends came to 19 bases. Germline loops: CDR1 MNHNS, CDR2 SASEGT. The CDR3 extends over 13 amino acids. CDR3 DNA sequence: TGTGCCACGACAACAAACAGTTACTCTGGCTACACCTTC. This translates into CATTTNSYSGYTF.

The V gene is TRBV11-2, the J gene TRBJ2-1; either TRBD1 or TRBD2 may fit D (5 bases each). The CDR3 contains 16 residues. V dropped 5 bases and J dropped 3 bases, with 17 bases sitting between them. From germline, CDR1 is SGHAT and CDR2 FQNNGV. The CDR3 coding sequence is TGTGCCAGCAGCCATGATACCGGGACGGTCTACAATGAGCAGTTCTTC. It is translated as CASSHDTGTVYNEQFF.

The rearrangement links TRBV4-1 to TRBJ2-1, with 7 nucleotides matching TRBD1. CDR1 MGHRA and CDR2 YSYEKL come from the germline V gene. V lost 5 bases to trimming and J lost 4 bases; unmatched junction nucleotides: 8. This CDR3 region has 15 residues. DNA for the CDR3: TGCGCCAGCAGCATTCGGGACAGCCAGTACAATGAGCAGTTCTTC. It translates to CASSIRDSQYNEQFF.

The chain uses TRBV18 and TRBJ2-5; 8 nucleotides align to TRBD2. CDR3 size: 14 residues. CDR1 is KGHSH, CDR2 LQKENI, per germline. After removal of 6 bases from V and 5 bases from J, the junction contained 8 bases not matched to a gene. CDR3 sequence reads: CASSSGSGTETQYF. DNA for the CDR3: TGTGCCAGCTCCTCGGGTAGCGGGACGGAGACCCAGTACTTC.

This chain connects TRBV11-1 to TRBJ2-3; no clear D gene. CDR1 and CDR2 (germline): SGHAT, FQDESV (reference sequence). This CDR3 has 14 amino acids. The V and J ends lost 5 bases and 2 bases respectively, with 11 bases between them. CDR3 DNA sequence: TGTGCCAGCAGCCCAATGGCTCTCACAGATACGCAGTATTTT. The encoded protein is CASSPMALTDTQYF.

The rearrangement uses TRBV6-5 and TRBJ2-7; D may be TRBD1 (5 bases). Germline assignment: CDR1 MNHEY and CDR2 SVGAGI. Trimming left V 7 bases short and J 2 bases short, with 15 bases between. The CDR3 spans 14 residues. CDR3 nucleotides: TGTGCCAGCAAACAAGGGGCAGGGCCCTACGAGCAGTACTTC. It codes for CASKQGAGPYEQYF.

The genes are TRBV27 and TRBJ1-5; TRBD1 might be the D (5 bases). V dropped 6 bases and J dropped 7 bases, with 13 bases sitting between them. Germline CDR1 MNHEY, CDR2 SMNVEV (reference sequence). The CDR3 runs to 13 residues. The CDR3 DNA is TGTGCCAGCAGGGGGGGGATGGGGCAGCCCCAGCATTTT. This encodes CASRGGMGQPQHF.

This clone was observed a few times. This chain links TRBV6-1 with TRBJ1-5, with no clear D. The germline V and J ends were trimmed by 7 bases and 5 bases, with 12 bases remaining between them. CDR1 is MNHNS, CDR2 SASEGT, per germline. This CDR3 region has 13 residues. The CDR3 region is CASTPGPYQPQHF. In DNA, the CDR3 is TGTGCCAGCACTCCCGGACCGTATCAGCCCCAGCATTTT.

The chain is built from TRBV18 and TRBJ2-5, with 7 bases lining up with TRBD2. J gave up 4 bases and V 3 bases, and 8 bases lay outside the gene matches. This CDR3 is built from 15 residues. Germline loops: CDR1 KGHSH, CDR2 LQKENI. CDR3 coding DNA: TGTGCCAGCTCACCGGCCGGGGGGACGGGAGAGACCCAGTACTTC. Encoded protein: CASSPAGGTGETQYF.

This clone was found a few times. V gene TRBV7-9 combines with J gene TRBJ2-1, with D possibly being TRBD2 (5 bases). Germline V gene sequence: CDR1 SEHNR, CDR2 FQNEAQ (reference sequence). V was trimmed by 3 bases and J by 4 bases, leaving 10 bases between them. The CDR3 totals 14 residues. The chain's CDR3 is CASSLGLAYNEQFF. CDR3 DNA sequence: TGTGCCAGCAGCTTGGGTCTAGCATACAATGAGCAGTTCTTC. The full variable domain, in which reference TRBV7-9 and TRBJ2-1 provide the parts outside the CDR3, is DTGVSQNPRHKITKRGQNVTFRCDPISEHNRLYWYRQTLGQGPEFLTYFQNEAQLEKSRLLSDRFSAERPKGSFSTLEIQRTEQGDSAMYLCASSLGLAYNEQFFGPGTRLTVL.

The J gene is TRBJ1-2, the V gene TRBV6-4; D unclear. Trimming cost V 0 bases and J 6 bases, with 8 bases left between them. CDR1 and CDR2 (germline): MRHNA, SNTAGT. This CDR3 contains 13 residues. CDR3 nucleotide sequence: TGTGCCAGCAGTGACTCGGGAGGGAATGGCTACACCTTC. This gives the protein CASSDSGGNGYTF.

The chain links TRBV28 to TRBJ1-1; tentative D call: TRBD1 (6 bases). Germline values: CDR1 MDHEN, CDR2 SYDVKM. The length of the CDR3 is 13 residues. V dropped 6 bases and J dropped 1 base, with 9 bases sitting between them. The CDR3 DNA reads as TGTGCCAGCAGCCAGGGACAGAACACTGAAGCTTTCTTT. Its protein is CASSQGQNTEAFF. The complete variable domain, with remaining parts taken from reference TRBV28 and TRBJ1-1, reads DVKVTQSSRYLVKRTGEKVFLECVQDMDHENMFWYRQDPGLGLRLIYFSYDVKMKEKGDIPEGYSVSREKKERFSLILESASTNQTSMYLCASSQGQNTEAFFGQGTRLTVV.

The V gene is TRBV5-1, the J gene TRBJ2-5; TRBD1 agrees at 7 bases. With V trimmed by 4 bases and J by 4 bases, 7 bases remained unmatched. Germline CDR1 reads SGHRS; CDR2 reads YFSETQ. This CDR3 has 14 residues. The CDR3 sequence is CASSNTGAGETQYF. CDR3 nucleotides: TGCGCCAGCAGCAACACAGGGGCTGGAGAGACCCAGTACTTC.